The 14 T cell receptor beta chains in this list originate from one sample, sequenced in a study of blood T cell repertoires in COVID-19. Clones were sequenced by immunoSEQ multiplex PCR, and TCRdb holds only the in-frame ones, with some missing. The sample yields about 160,000 clones, approximately 90% seen once. What was sequenced was peripheral blood. These receptors all come from a man between 18 and 29 years old with acute or convalescent COVID-19.

This chain links TRBV30 with TRBJ1-2; TRBD1 matches at 9 bases. The CDR3 is 13 amino acids. Per germline, CDR1 GTSNPN and CDR2 SVGIG (reference sequence). The V segment lost 2 bases and the J segment 8 bases; nucleotides outside the gene matches: 6. CDR3: CAWSLQGATGYTF. In DNA, the CDR3 is TGTGCCTGGAGTTTACAGGGGGCCACCGGCTACACCTTC.

The CDR3, as DNA: TGTGCCAGATCTACAGGGACCACTGAAGCTTTCTTT. It translates to CARSTGTTEAFF. This sequence joins TRBV2 and TRBJ1-1; tentative D call: TRBD1 (6 bases). V lost 9 bases to trimming and J lost 4 bases, with 12 bases between them. The CDR3 covers 12 residues. Germline V gives CDR1 SNHLY, CDR2 FYNNEI.

The CDR3 loop reads CSVPRFSGANVLTF. In DNA, the CDR3 is TGCAGCGTTCCCAGGTTCTCTGGGGCCAACGTCCTGACTTTC. The V call is TRBV29-1, the J call TRBJ2-6; unclear D gene. This CDR3 spans 14 amino acids. Trimming cost V 5 bases and J 0 bases, with 8 bases left between them. From germline, CDR1 is SQVTM and CDR2 ANQGSEA.

This chain links TRBV7-9 with TRBJ1-1; 9 nucleotides agree with TRBD1. V gave up 5 bases and J gave up 1 base; unmatched junction bases: 2. CDR3 length: 14 residues. The germline V gene encodes CDR1 SEHNR and CDR2 FQNEAQ (reference sequence). DNA of the CDR3: TGTGCCAGCAGCCAGACAGGGGGGAACACTGAAGCTTTCTTT. This codes for CASSQTGGNTEAFF.

The rearrangement links TRBV9 to TRBJ2-3, with 7 bases matching TRBD1. Looked up from germline, CDR1 is SGDLS and CDR2 is YYNGEE. Unmatched junction bases numbered 11, after V lost 2 bases and J lost 2 bases. The CDR3 has 17 residues. CDR3 DNA: TGTGCCAGCAGCGTCCTTCCCGGGACAGTGTCCACAGATACGCAGTATTTT. This codes for CASSVLPGTVSTDTQYF.

The genes are TRBV4-1 and TRBJ2-1; 12 bases fit TRBD2. The V gene end was trimmed by 0 bases and the J gene end by 8 bases; junction bases not matched to a gene: 5. Germline V lookup: CDR1 MGHRA, CDR2 YSYEKL. The CDR3 extends over 16 amino acids. The CDR3 DNA reads as TGCGCCAGCAGCCAAGATCCGGCTAGCGGGGGGGATGAGCAGTTCTTC. Protein: CASSQDPASGGDEQFF.

This chain uses TRBV30 with TRBJ1-4; D is possibly TRBD1 (6 bases). V lost 4 bases to trimming and J lost 0 bases, with 21 bases between them. CDR1 and CDR2 from the germline V gene are GTSNPN and SVGIG (reference sequence). This CDR3 spans 18 amino acids. CDR3 sequence reads: CAWNPVPAGASTNEKLFF. CDR3 nucleotide sequence: TGTGCCTGGAACCCCGTCCCGGCAGGGGCTTCAACTAATGAAAAACTGTTTTTT.

The genes are TRBV6-5 and TRBJ1-1, with D maybe TRBD1 (5 bases). V dropped 5 bases and J dropped 3 bases, with 13 bases sitting between them. Per the germline V gene, CDR1 is MNHEY and CDR2 is SVGAGI. This CDR3 spans 14 amino acids. The CDR3 sequence: CASSRQRQDTEAFF. CDR3 in DNA: TGTGCCAGCAGTCGACAGCGACAAGACACTGAAGCTTTCTTT.

CDR3 sequence (DNA): TGTGCCAGCAGTTCACAGCGGACAGGCAATCAGCCCCAGCATTTT. This encodes CASSSQRTGNQPQHF. The chain has TRBV28 and TRBJ1-5; tentative D call: TRBD1 (6 bases). Germline loops: CDR1 MDHEN, CDR2 SYDVKM. The CDR3 totals 15 residues. V was shortened by 4 bases and J by 2 bases, with 12 bases between the two germline ends.

The CDR3 loop reads CASSPTGQRNEKLFF. Here the CDR3 DNA reads TGTGCCAGCAGCCCCACGGGTCAGAGAAATGAAAAACTGTTTTTT. The chain combines TRBV3-1 (or the pseudogene TRBV3-2) with TRBJ1-4; D is ambiguous. Trimming took off 4 bases at V and 5 bases at J, with 14 bases between the two ends. CDR1 and CDR2 (germline): LGHDT, YNNKEL (reference sequence). The CDR3 length is 15 residues.

The CDR3 DNA sequence: TGCGCCAGCAGCATTCCGGGACAGGGTGGTTTCGGGGAGCTGTTTTTT. Amino acid sequence: CASSIPGQGGFGELFF. The chain is built from TRBV5-1 and TRBJ2-2; 9 positions agree with TRBD1. CDR3 length: 16 residues. The J segment lost 7 bases and the V segment lost 4 bases, leaving 11 bases of the junction unmatched. Germline V lookup: CDR1 SGHRS, CDR2 YFSETQ.

The rearrangement joins TRBV7-2 to TRBJ1-5; the match to TRBD1 covers 10 bases. Trimming took 5 bases from V and 0 from J; bases not matched to a gene: 4. The V gene's germline CDR1 is SGHTA and CDR2 FQGNSA. This CDR3 spans 16 amino acids. CDR3 in amino acids: CASSPGTGVSNQPQHF. In DNA, the CDR3 is TGTGCCAGCAGCCCAGGGACAGGGGTTAGCAATCAGCCCCAGCATTTT.

V and J are TRBV9 and TRBJ2-1, with D perhaps matching TRBD2 (5 bases). V was trimmed by 2 bases and J by 7 bases, leaving 7 bases between them. CDR3 length equals 12 residues. In germline, CDR1 is SGDLS, CDR2 YYNGEE. The CDR3 region is CASSVTRNEQFF. CDR3 in DNA: TGTGCCAGCAGCGTTACTAGGAATGAGCAGTTCTTC.

The genes are TRBV3-1 (or the pseudogene TRBV3-2) and TRBJ1-5, with a weak D call TRBD1 (6 bases). CDR1 and CDR2 (germline): LGHDT, YNNKEL (reference sequence). The CDR3 runs to 16 residues. Trimming took off 5 bases at V and 9 bases at J, with 23 bases between the two ends. In nucleotides, the CDR3 is TGTGCCAGCAGCGAAGGGGGTGGCGGGATAGGACGGCCCCAGCATTTT. Protein product: CASSEGGGGIGRPQHF.